These 15 T cell receptor beta chains share one sample of origin, sequenced in a study of T cell changes during pregnancy in multiple sclerosis. The protocol was immunoSEQ multiplex PCR, while the TCRdb copy is restricted to in-frame clones and leaves out a portion. The sample carries some 130,000 clones, roughly 97% recorded once. The specimen was peripheral blood, collected after pregnancy. Source of these receptors: a female donor with multiple sclerosis, enrolled in a pregnancy study.

This clone was detected once. The chain is built from TRBV7-8 and TRBJ2-3; 10 bases fit TRBD2. The CDR3 contains 17 residues. Germline trimming cut 0 bases from V and 4 bases from J; bases unmatched to any gene: 7. CDR1 is SGHVS, CDR2 FQNEAQ, per germline. CDR3 DNA sequence: TGTGCCAGCAGCTTAGCTGGGCTAGCGGGAGCTGCAGATACGCAGTATTTT. Amino acid sequence: CASSLAGLAGAADTQYF.

The CDR3 DNA is TGCGCCAGCAGCCCTAACAGGAATACGCAGTATTTT. Encoded protein: CASSPNRNTQYF. The V and J genes are TRBV5-1 and TRBJ2-3; D is perhaps TRBD1 (5 bases). Germline lookup yields CDR1 SGHRS and CDR2 YFSETQ. The CDR3 covers 12 residues. V was shortened by 4 bases and J by 7 bases, with 10 bases between the two germline ends.

This chain connects TRBV29-1 to TRBJ2-7; TRBD2 matches at 13 bases. The CDR3 has 16 amino acids. Per germline, CDR1 SQVTM and CDR2 ANQGSEA. The junction had 10 bases not matched to a gene; V was cut back by 3 bases and J by 5 bases. This CDR3 is CSVEGLTSGRSDEQYF. CDR3 nucleotide sequence: TGCAGCGTTGAGGGACTGACTAGCGGGAGGTCCGACGAGCAGTACTTC.

This chain joins TRBV7-2 and TRBJ2-3; 10 bases agree with TRBD2. J gave up 2 bases and V 1 base, and 12 bases lay outside the gene matches. From germline, CDR1 is SGHTA and CDR2 FQGNSA. CDR3 length: 19 amino acids. The CDR3 coding sequence is TGTGCCAGCAGCTTAGTACCGGCTAGCGGGAGCTTTCCCACAGATACGCAGTATTTT. It translates to CASSLVPASGSFPTDTQYF.

This chain joins TRBV11-2 and TRBJ2-7; a possible D gene is TRBD2 (5 bases). Germline-derived CDR1 and CDR2 are SGHAT and FQNNGV. V was cut by 1 base and J by 2 bases, with 12 bases left in between. This CDR3 is 15 amino acids long. The CDR3 is CASSLASTSTYEQYF. CDR3 nucleotides: TGTGCCAGCAGCTTAGCTAGCACCTCCACCTACGAGCAGTACTTC.

The gene calls are TRBV20-1 and TRBJ2-1; D unresolved. V was shortened by 3 bases and J by 12 bases, with 9 bases between the two germline ends. The CDR3 has 10 amino acids. Germline CDR1 is DFQATT and CDR2 is SNEGSKA (reference sequence). As DNA, the CDR3 is TGCAGTGCTAGGGTGGGCGCGCAGTTCTTC. The encoded protein is CSARVGAQFF.

A few counts support this clone. The same CDR3 arises from other DNA sequences in this sample as well. The gene calls are TRBV18 and TRBJ1-1; the D gene is possibly TRBD1 (5 bases). The ends were cut back, 6 bases at V and 0 bases at J, with 11 bases in the middle. The germline V gene has CDR1 KGHSH and CDR2 LQKENI. The CDR3 is 14 amino acids. The CDR3 loop reads CASSPREVNTEAFF. The CDR3, as DNA: TGTGCCAGCTCGCCCAGGGAGGTGAACACTGAAGCTTTCTTT.

The gene calls are TRBV10-3 and TRBJ2-1; 12 bases are shared with TRBD2. The CDR3 sequence is 14 residues long. Germline CDR1 ENHRY, CDR2 SYGVKD. V dropped 7 bases and J dropped 6; count of bases not matched to a gene: 4. The CDR3 loop is CAITSGRAGNEQFF. The CDR3 bases are TGTGCCATCACTAGCGGGAGGGCAGGCAATGAGCAGTTCTTC.

The V and J genes are TRBV11-2 and TRBJ2-3, with D unresolved. CDR3 length: 12 amino acids. Trimming cost V 2 bases and J 6 bases, with 6 bases left between them. Germline loops: CDR1 SGHAT, CDR2 FQNNGV. CDR3 nucleotides: TGTGCCAGCAGCTTAAAGAGGGATACGCAGTATTTT. Translation: CASSLKRDTQYF.

The chain has TRBV9 and TRBJ2-7, with a weak D call TRBD1 (6 bases). The V end lost 4 bases, the J end lost 5 bases, and 10 bases lay between the germline ends. This CDR3 comprises 12 residues. CDR1 SGDLS and CDR2 YYNGEE come from the germline V gene. The CDR3 spells CASSPGHHEQYF. CDR3 coding DNA: TGTGCCAGCAGCCCGGGACACCACGAGCAGTACTTC.

The V gene is TRBV7-2, the J gene TRBJ1-3; no reliable D call. Germline CDR1 reads SGHTA; CDR2 reads FQGNSA. V shed 1 base and J shed 2 bases, with 6 bases lying between them. This CDR3 spans 14 amino acids. CDR3 sequence reads: CASSLGSTGNTIYF. CDR3 in DNA: TGTGCCAGCAGCTTAGGCAGTACTGGAAACACCATATATTTT.

This chain connects TRBV14 to TRBJ1-1; tentatively, D is TRBD1 (6 bases). CDR1 is SGHDN, CDR2 FVKESK, per germline. V was pared by 1 base and J by 4 bases, with 10 bases between. The CDR3 length is 14 residues. CDR3 in DNA: TGTGCCAGCAGCCAAGTGAGGGGGAGCACTGAAGCTTTCTTT. It yields the protein CASSQVRGSTEAFF.

V usage is TRBV19 and J usage is TRBJ1-1; D not certain. Looked up from germline, CDR1 is LNHDA and CDR2 is SQIVND (reference sequence). Trimming removed 3 bases at V and 0 bases at J, with 8 bases between. The length of the CDR3 is 14 residues. CDR3 DNA sequence: TGTGCCAGTAGTATCGACTACATGAACACTGAAGCTTTCTTT. This sequence encodes CASSIDYMNTEAFF. Full variable domain (rest looked up from reference TRBV19 and TRBJ1-1): DGGITQSPKYLFRKEGQNVTLSCEQNLNHDAMYWYRQDPGQGLRLIYYSQIVNDFQKGDIAEGYSVSREKKESFPLTVTSAQKNPTAFYLCASSIDYMNTEAFFGQGTRLTVV.

This chain uses TRBV5-4 with TRBJ1-2; D is uncertain. The V end was cut by 4 bases, the J end by 0 bases, with 13 bases between. The CDR3 sequence is 15 residues long. Germline V CDR1 and CDR2: SGHNT, YYREEE (reference sequence). The CDR3 here is CASSPPLAANYGYTF. The CDR3 DNA is TGTGCCAGCAGCCCGCCCCTGGCAGCTAACTATGGCTACACCTTC.

The V and J genes are TRBV28 and TRBJ1-4, with unresolved D. The CDR3 covers 15 residues. CDR1 MDHEN and CDR2 SYDVKM come from the germline V gene. Trimming took 5 bases from V and 5 from J, leaving 15 bases between them. This CDR3 is CASSHAGWENEKLFF. In DNA, the CDR3 is TGTGCCAGCAGTCATGCGGGGTGGGAGAATGAAAAACTGTTTTTT.